One sample yielded the 8 T cell receptor beta chains listed below, sequenced in a study of T-cell memory formation after mild COVID-19. Via MiXCR, TCRdb re-called the 5' RACE reads, giving one row per CDR3 protein. The sample consists of 500,000 to 550,000 distinct CDR3 sequences, roughly 22% of them appearing once. Sequencing was performed on PBMCs or a T cell subset sorted from them (not recorded which). The receptors originated from an adult woman who had mild COVID-19 (a few samples of this study predate the infection). Cell type and time point are not known.

This chain connects TRBV6-6 to TRBJ2-7; D ambiguous. Germline V gene sequence: CDR1 MNHNY, CDR2 SVGAGI (reference sequence). The CDR3 has 13 residues. With 8 bases removed from V and 3 bases from J, the gap between germline ends came to 14 bases. The CDR3 DNA reads as TGTGCCAGCGCATACCTTGTTAACTACGAGCAGTACTTC. Its protein product is CASAYLVNYEQYF.

V is TRBV19 and J is TRBJ2-7; the match to TRBD1 covers 9 bases. Germline V lookup: CDR1 LNHDA, CDR2 SQIVND (reference sequence). This CDR3 is 18 amino acids long. Trimming at V came to 0 bases and at J to 3 bases, leaving 12 bases not matched to a gene. The CDR3 is CASSIDSNLGQGHYEQYF. CDR3 in DNA: TGTGCCAGTAGTATAGATTCCAACCTGGGACAGGGACACTACGAGCAGTACTTC. The whole variable domain, remainder taken from reference TRBV19 and TRBJ2-7, is DGGITQSPKYLFRKEGQNVTLSCEQNLNHDAMYWYRQDPGQGLRLIYYSQIVNDFQKGDIAEGYSVSREKKESFPLTVTSAQKNPTAFYLCASSIDSNLGQGHYEQYFGPGTRLTVT.

This clonotype was detected many times. This chain joins TRBV15 and TRBJ1-5, with 8 bases that match TRBD1. V lost 1 base to trimming and J lost 0 bases; unmatched junction nucleotides: 14. CDR1 and CDR2 from the germline V gene are LNHNV and YYDKDF (reference sequence). CDR3 length: 20 amino acids. The CDR3 nucleotides read TGTGCCACCAGCAGAGTAAGCGTAGGACAGGGACTTTATAGCAATCAGCCCCAGCATTTT. Its protein is CATSRVSVGQGLYSNQPQHF.

V is TRBV12-3 or TRBV12-4 and J is TRBJ2-1; either TRBD1 or TRBD2 may fit D (5 bases each). Trimming pared 6 bases from V and 10 bases from J, leaving 13 bases between. This CDR3 region has 12 residues. The DNA of the CDR3 is TGTGCCAGCAGATTTTCCGGGACCGAGCAGTTCTTC. The encoded protein is CASRFSGTEQFF.

The V gene is TRBV4-3, the J gene TRBJ2-1; 7 bases fit TRBD2. Losses at the gene ends were 4 bases for V and 6 bases for J; bases not matched to a gene: 3. Per germline, CDR1 LGHNA and CDR2 YSLEER. This CDR3 has 13 amino acids. The CDR3 nucleotides read TGCGCCAGCAGCCCCCGACTAGCCAATGAGCAGTTCTTC. Its protein product is CASSPRLANEQFF.

The chain joins TRBV21-1 to TRBJ2-3; TRBD1, the table's D call, was not compared with the DNA. TRBV21-1 is a known pseudogene. This CDR3 is built from 17 residues. Written as DNA, the CDR3 is TGTGCCAGCATCTTCAAGGGGCACGCTTCTAGCACAGATACGCAGTATTTT. Translating it yields CASIFKGHASSTDTQYF.

This clonotype was detected only a few times. The genes are TRBV4-1 and TRBJ2-5, with D perhaps being TRBD1 or TRBD2 (5 bases each). Germline V CDR1 and CDR2: MGHRA, YSYEKL. The length of the CDR3 is 14 residues. V lost 4 bases and J 5 bases, leaving 14 bases between the germline ends. CDR3 loop: CASSRLKGEETQYF. DNA for the CDR3: TGCGCCAGCAGCCGTCTCAAAGGGGAGGAGACCCAGTACTTC.

This clonotype was observed a few times. CDR3 nucleotide sequence: TGCAGCGTTGAAGGGACAGGGTCTTCTTGGGAGACCCAGTACTTC. Protein: CSVEGTGSSWETQYF. This chain uses TRBV29-1 with TRBJ2-5, with 8 bases lining up with TRBD1. Germline loops: CDR1 SQVTM, CDR2 ANQGSEA. The CDR3 has 15 amino acids. V gave up 1 base and J gave up 5 bases; unmatched junction bases: 9.